Here is one T cell receptor beta chain with its context. No antigen is known for it. Base qualities are not at hand, and no much larger clone is one base apart. The intended sense of this specimen's time point label: baseline before first vaccination. Samples from vaccinated people were obtained from the UK trials COV001 and COV002, which included a single-blind randomized controlled phase 2/3 trial of AZD1222 (ChAdOx1 nCoV-19) in healthy adults. For TCRbeta chain sequencing, PBMC samples were collected from trial participants at day 0 and at day 28 after the second dose. This sample was taken from a study of T cell responses to AZD1222 COVID-19 vaccine (dated by TCRdb to about 2021). Regarding the study in general: AZD1222 recipients given second doses at about 4 weeks or at about 12 weeks were pooled, since spike-specific TCR depth and breadth were not found to differ between the two schedules. TCR sequencing covered about 230 trial participants: roughly 200 given two doses of AZD1222 and 26 given two doses of MenACWY control vaccine. Trial participants were enrolled by age into 18-55, 56-69 and 70-plus year subgroups, with about 150, 28 and 57 TCR-sequenced participants respectively. Overall study outcomes, separate from this receptor: The 56-69-year group was small, and its depth increase did not reach significance, likely because of low power. Because no samples from the day 14 peak response were available, repertoires could be characterized only after the peak T cell response. Participants were mostly white British and included more females than males, and it was suggested by the authors that clonal diversity may have been underestimated. The vaccine-associated CD4 TCRs covered the entire spike protein, and the dominant responses fell in regions 160-218 and 743-854. Spike-specific TCR breadth and depth rose significantly after two AZD1222 doses compared with day 0 and with MenACWY recipients. Epitopes outside the regions mutated in the B.1.351 and B.1.1.7 variants were reportedly recognized by nearly half of the unique spike-specific TCRs. Only six AZD1222 recipients were SARS-CoV-2 seropositive at baseline, limiting conclusions about previously exposed vaccinees.

The CDR3 regions of human TCRbeta chains were analyzed by immunosequencing. In the source study's methods: TCRs in the repertoires were compared against a reference library of SARS-CoV-2-specific TCRs that had been generated with the MIRA antigen-specificity platform. Breadth meant the fraction of unique TCRs that were SARS-CoV-2-associated, whereas depth meant the fraction of total T cells that were SARS-CoV-2-associated. Each spike-specific TCR was assigned to its reactive spike region and to a CD4 or CD8 class using the MIRA data. Log10-transformed breadth and depth values were compared by one-way ANOVA with Sidak's multiple comparisons tests. TCRdb's version of the immuneACCESS table is confined to in-frame rearrangements and falls short of the full clone set. An unresolved V gene accounts for under half of the shortfall where checked; the remainder is of unknown origin. V and J calls and clone size are copied from that table; D and trimming were computed from the DNA. The sample table contains roughly 90,000 clones; only one count was recorded for around 86% of them. The top ten constitute roughly 6.5% of the sample.

V is reduced by 1 base and J by 7 bases, leaving a spacing of 7 bases between them. CDR3 length: 13 amino acids, cysteine to phenylalanine. The entry retains the CDR3 DNA only, 39 bases that are in frame from base 1. CDR1 SEHNR and CDR2 FQNEAQ are derived from the germline V gene (reference sequence). Here the sequenced sample was peripheral blood, taken on day 0 of AZD1222 vaccination. The sequence derives from an adult in good health. The rearranged segments are TRBV7-9 and TRBJ2-2; the D gene is unclear. The CDR3 region has the sequence CASSLELYGELFF. The DNA sequence is as follows: TGTGCCAGCAGCTTAGAGCTCTACGGGGAGCTGTTTTTT.